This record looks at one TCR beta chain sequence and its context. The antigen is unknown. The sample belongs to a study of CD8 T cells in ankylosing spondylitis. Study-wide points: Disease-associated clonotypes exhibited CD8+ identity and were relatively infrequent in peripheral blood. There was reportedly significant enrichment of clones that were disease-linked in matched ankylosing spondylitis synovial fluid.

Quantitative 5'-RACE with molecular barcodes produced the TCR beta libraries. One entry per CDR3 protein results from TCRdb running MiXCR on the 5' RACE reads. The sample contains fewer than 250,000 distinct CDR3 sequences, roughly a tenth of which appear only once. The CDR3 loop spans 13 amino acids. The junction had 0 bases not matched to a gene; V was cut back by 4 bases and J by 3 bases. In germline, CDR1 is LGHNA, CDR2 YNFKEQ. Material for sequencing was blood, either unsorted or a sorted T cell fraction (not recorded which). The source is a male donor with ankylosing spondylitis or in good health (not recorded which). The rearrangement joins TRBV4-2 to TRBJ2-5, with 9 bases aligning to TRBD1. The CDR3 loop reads CASSRTGEETQYF. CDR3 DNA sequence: TGTGCCAGCAGCCGGACAGGGGAAGAGACCCAGTACTTC.